Shown below are 21 T cell receptor beta chains from a single sample sequenced in a study of shared clonotypes between healthy human individuals. Repertoires were generated with immunoSEQ multiplex PCR, while TCRdb's copy carries only in-frame clones and drops some. The sample shows 1,100,000 or so clones, around 82% of them seen only once. The sample taken for sequencing was memory CD4+ T cells from PBMCs. As to subset: CD45RA-negative fraction. The source of these receptors is a man aged 18 to 29 in good health. Some clones in this sample may be carry-over from other donors' samples.

The chain is built from TRBV6-1 and TRBJ2-7; TRBD2 aligns across 7 bases. The CDR3 has 12 residues. Looked up from germline, CDR1 is MNHNS and CDR2 is SASEGT. Trimming took 6 bases from V and 7 from J; bases not matched to a gene: 6. The CDR3 here is CASSLTGREQYF. The CDR3 nucleotides read TGTGCCAGCAGCCTAACCGGGAGGGAGCAGTACTTC.

V and J are TRBV9 and TRBJ2-1; D might be TRBD1 or TRBD2, each matching 6 bases. V was pared by 5 bases and J by 4 bases, with 19 bases between. Germline CDR1 SGDLS, CDR2 YYNGEE. This CDR3 has 16 residues. CDR3 protein: CASREGVTGLYNEQFF. As DNA, the CDR3 is TGTGCCAGCAGGGAGGGGGTTACCGGGCTTTACAATGAGCAGTTCTTC.

CDR3 bases: TGTGCCAGTAGTCATACAGGGAACACTGAAGCTTTCTTT. Residues: CASSHTGNTEAFF. V gene TRBV19 combines with J gene TRBJ1-1, with D possibly TRBD1 on 5 matching bases. Trimming removed 5 bases at V and 1 base at J, with 8 bases between. Looked up from germline, CDR1 is LNHDA and CDR2 is SQIVND (reference sequence). This CDR3 has 13 residues.

In DNA form, the CDR3 reads TGCGCCAGCAGCCGTAACAGGGGAGATACGCAGTATTTT. Encoded protein: CASSRNRGDTQYF. V gene TRBV5-1 combines with J gene TRBJ2-3; 7 bases are shared with TRBD1. V lost 4 bases, J lost 5 bases, and 4 bases stayed unmatched. Germline lookup yields CDR1 SGHRS and CDR2 YFSETQ. The CDR3 contains 13 residues.

This chain links TRBV6-1 with TRBJ2-1; 10 nucleotides line up with TRBD2. Unmatched junction bases numbered 6, after V lost 1 base and J lost 15 bases. Germline assignment: CDR1 MNHNS and CDR2 SASEGT. The CDR3 has 13 amino acids. The CDR3 DNA sequence: TGTGCCAGCAGTGAAGAGCTAGCGGGAGTGCCGTTCTTC. Translating gives CASSEELAGVPFF.

This sequence joins TRBV2 and TRBJ2-1; D gene ambiguous. Trimming took 2 bases from V and 0 from J, leaving 5 bases between them. The CDR3 totals 14 residues. Per the germline V gene, CDR1 is SNHLY and CDR2 is FYNNEI. The CDR3 loop is CASSEHSSYNEQFF. The CDR3 DNA sequence: TGTGCCAGCAGTGAACATAGCTCCTACAATGAGCAGTTCTTC.

This clone was observed once. This chain uses TRBV28 with TRBJ1-1; D gene uncertain. The CDR3 contains 15 residues. Germline-derived CDR1 and CDR2 are MDHEN and SYDVKM. Trimming cost V 6 bases and J 2 bases, with 16 bases left between them. The CDR3 DNA is TGTGCCAGCAGCTCTATACAGAGATCTAACACTGAAGCTTTCTTT. Protein: CASSSIQRSNTEAFF.

The CDR3 nucleotides are TGTGCCAGTTTGGGAGAATATGGCTACACCTTC. This codes for CASLGEYGYTF. V usage is TRBV28 and J usage is TRBJ1-2, with no clear D. The CDR3 runs 11 residues. V lost 9 bases, J lost 5 bases, and 10 bases lay in between. CDR1 is MDHEN, CDR2 SYDVKM, per germline.

The V call is TRBV5-1, the J call TRBJ2-1; D is unclear. The CDR3 runs 15 residues. Trimming left V 0 bases short and J 5 bases short, with 12 bases between. CDR1 SGHRS and CDR2 YFSETQ come from the germline V gene. The CDR3 DNA reads TGCGCCAGCAGCTTGGACCGAGTTTCCCACAATGAGCAGTTCTTC. As protein: CASSLDRVSHNEQFF.

The V call is TRBV7-2, the J call TRBJ1-5, with TRBD1 matching 7 bases. This CDR3 has 13 residues. J was trimmed by 9 bases and V by 1 base; bases with no gene match: 3. CDR1 and CDR2 from the germline V gene are SGHTA and FQGNSA. The CDR3 spells CASSLETGRPQHF. DNA for the CDR3: TGTGCCAGCAGCTTAGAGACAGGGAGGCCCCAGCATTTT.

This clone is a singleton in its sample. The chain couples TRBV21-1 to TRBJ2-7; the tabulated D call, TRBD1, remains unverified against the DNA. TRBV21-1 is a listed pseudogene. This CDR3 is 18 amino acids long. The DNA of the CDR3 is TGTGCCGGCAGCCACCCTTGGGGGAGGGACAGGGCCCCCTACGAGCAGTACTTC. Its protein is CAGSHPWGRDRAPYEQYF.

The chain uses TRBV4-1 and TRBJ2-1; D possibly corresponds to TRBD1 (6 bases). Germline V gene lookup returns CDR1 MGHRA and CDR2 YSYEKL. The ends were cut back, 4 bases at V and 2 bases at J, with 15 bases in the middle. CDR3 length equals 16 residues. The CDR3 DNA reads TGCGCCAGCAGCCCAATTACGGGACAACCCTACAATGAGCAGTTCTTC. It yields the protein CASSPITGQPYNEQFF.

There are a few counts of this clone. The same CDR3 is also encoded by other DNA sequences in this sample. The rearrangement uses TRBV7-3 and TRBJ2-5; TRBD1 or TRBD2 may be the D gene (5 bases each). The CDR3 consists of 13 residues. Germline CDR1 reads SGHTA; CDR2 reads FQGTGA. V lost 5 bases and J lost 1, with 8 bases in between. Written as DNA, the CDR3 is TGTGCCAGCAGCCCCGGGGCCCAAGAGACCCAGTACTTC. Amino acids: CASSPGAQETQYF.

About this clone: This CDR3 is also generated by other DNA sequences in the sample. The chain couples TRBV28 to TRBJ1-5; D is ambiguous. Trimming removed 2 bases from V and 7 bases from J, with 3 bases in between. Per germline, CDR1 MDHEN and CDR2 SYDVKM. The CDR3 is 11 amino acids. The CDR3 sequence is CASSLGQPQHF. The CDR3 nucleotides are TGTGCCAGCAGTTTAGGGCAGCCCCAGCATTTT.

This clone came up a few times. The chain joins TRBV19 to TRBJ1-5; D is perhaps TRBD1 (6 bases). Looked up from germline, CDR1 is LNHDA and CDR2 is SQIVND (reference sequence). There are 14 residues in the CDR3. Deletions cut 8 bases from V and 1 base from J, with 12 bases between. DNA of the CDR3: TGTGCCAGTTCAGGGGTCGTGAGCAATCAGCCCCAGCATTTT. Its translation is CASSGVVSNQPQHF.

The V call is TRBV5-4, the J call TRBJ1-1; 7 nucleotides line up with TRBD1. This CDR3 has 15 residues. V shed 4 bases and J 4 bases; nucleotides not matched to a gene: 10. From germline, CDR1 is SGHNT and CDR2 YYREEE (reference sequence). CDR3 loop: CASSPEPQGSTEAFF. In nucleotides, the CDR3 is TGTGCCAGCAGCCCGGAGCCACAGGGGAGCACTGAAGCTTTCTTT.

The chain couples TRBV5-5 to TRBJ1-1; no clear D. The CDR3 is 14 amino acids. Germline-derived CDR1 and CDR2 are SGHKS and YYEKEE (reference sequence). V was clipped by 4 bases and J by 0 bases, with 10 bases between them. CDR3 nucleotides: TGTGCCAGCAGCGCATCATACATGAACACTGAAGCTTTCTTT. This codes for CASSASYMNTEAFF.

The rearrangement links TRBV2 to TRBJ2-5; 8 bases line up with TRBD2. Germline-derived CDR1 and CDR2 are SNHLY and FYNNEI. There are 15 residues in the CDR3. The ends lost 2 bases at V and 2 bases at J; junction bases unmatched: 4. In DNA form, the CDR3 reads TGTGCCAGCAGTGAAAGGGTAGCGGGACAAGAGACCCAGTACTTC. The encoded protein is CASSERVAGQETQYF.

This clone has just one count. The rearrangement links TRBV7-3 to TRBJ2-2; D may match TRBD1 or TRBD2 (5 bases each). Trimming pared 5 bases from V and 2 bases from J, leaving 9 bases between. CDR1 is SGHTA and CDR2 is FQGTGA in the germline V gene. CDR3 size: 14 residues. The CDR3 is CASSGGGNTGELFF. The CDR3 nucleotides read TGTGCCAGCAGCGGGGGTGGTAACACCGGGGAGCTGTTTTTT.

The chain employs TRBV11-1 and TRBJ2-3; 9 positions match TRBD1. The germline V gene encodes CDR1 SGHAT and CDR2 FQDESV (reference sequence). V trimming: 5 bases; J trimming: 5 bases; junction bases outside the gene matches: 11. The CDR3 contains 16 residues. The CDR3 region is CASSVLQGAGGDTQYF. The CDR3 coding sequence is TGTGCCAGCAGCGTTCTACAGGGGGCCGGTGGAGATACGCAGTATTTT.

The chain is built from TRBV10-3 and TRBJ2-2; TRBD1 agrees at 10 bases. CDR1 is ENHRY and CDR2 is SYGVKD in the germline V gene. J lost 5 bases, V lost 5 bases, and 8 bases had no gene match. The CDR3 consists of 16 residues. The CDR3 loop reads CAISTPRQGATGELFF. Here the CDR3 DNA reads TGTGCCATCAGTACTCCGAGACAGGGGGCTACCGGGGAGCTGTTTTTT.